What follows are 21 T cell receptor beta chains derived from one specimen sequenced in a study of CD8+ T cells in alopecia areata (dated by TCRdb to 2016 to 2019). Libraries were prepared through the immunoSEQ multiplex PCR assay. RNA was extracted from all samples and reverse transcribed into cDNA, which served as template for TCR sequencing. In TCRdb, the immuneACCESS table is reduced to in-frame sequences with V and J assigned. These tables do not hold every clone; where another copy was compared, an unresolved V gene accounts for under half, and the others remain unexplained. The sample table shows about 120,000 clones, and 53% are seen once. Around 0.44% of the sample lies in the top ten. The time point label, read with the paper, signifies: less than five weeks on oral tofacitinib. Reading the label with the study, this specimen's treatment or condition is: oral pan-JAK inhibitor, 5-10 mg twice daily.

The input for sequencing was CD4+ T cells sorted from blood, taken at week 4, from a patient treated with tofacitinib. The receptor source for this set is a human donor with alopecia areata.

This chain joins TRBV5-1 and TRBJ2-3, with no clear D. The germline gives CDR1 SGHRS, CDR2 YFSETQ. This CDR3 contains 11 residues. The ends were cut back, 2 bases at V and 6 bases at J, with 4 bases in the middle. The CDR3 region is CASSFADTQYF. The CDR3 DNA follows: TGCGCCAGCAGCTTTGCTGATACGCAGTATTTT.

This clone was counted between two and nine times. The genes are TRBV5-1 and TRBJ1-4; D is unresolved. Trimming took off 5 bases at V and 8 bases at J, with 16 bases between the two ends. CDR1 is SGHRS, CDR2 YFSETQ, per germline. This CDR3 is 14 amino acids long. The CDR3: CASRRWATDEKLFF. In DNA form, the CDR3 reads TGCGCCAGCAGAAGGTGGGCGACTGACGAAAAACTGTTTTTT.

The rearrangement links TRBV7-2 to TRBJ1-2; D remains unclear. CDR1 is SGHTA, CDR2 FQGNSA, per germline. V was clipped by 0 bases and J by 3 bases, with 8 bases between them. The CDR3 runs to 14 residues. In DNA form, the CDR3 reads TGTGCCAGCAGCTTAGCCGGGGTCGACTATGGCTACACCTTC. Its translation: CASSLAGVDYGYTF.

This clone has only a few counts. The chain has TRBV5-6 and TRBJ2-5; D is ambiguous. This CDR3 has 13 amino acids. In germline, CDR1 is SGHDT, CDR2 YYEEEE. Trimming took off 0 bases at V and 4 bases at J, with 7 bases between the two ends. The CDR3 nucleotides read TGTGCCAGCAGCTTGGGGGGTCCAGAGACCCAGTACTTC. Translated: CASSLGGPETQYF.

This rearrangement joins TRBV5-6 to TRBJ2-1, with 11 bases identical to TRBD2. CDR1 is SGHDT and CDR2 is YYEEEE in the germline V gene. The junction had 5 bases not matched to a gene; V was cut back by 0 bases and J by 6 bases. The CDR3 has 16 amino acids. The CDR3 is CASSLAQLAGGNEQFF. For the CDR3, the DNA is TGTGCCAGCAGCTTGGCCCAGCTAGCGGGAGGCAATGAGCAGTTCTTC. The full variable domain, rest sourced from reference TRBV5-6 and TRBJ2-1, is DAGVTQSPTHLIKTRGQQVTLRCSPKSGHDTVSWYQQALGQGPQFIFQYYEEEERQRGNFPDRFSGHQFPNYSSELNVNALLLGDSALYLCASSLAQLAGGNEQFFGPGTRLTVL.

Only a few counts were recorded for this clone. The rearrangement joins TRBV30 to TRBJ2-2, with TRBD2 matching 10 bases. The CDR3 has 14 amino acids. CDR1 is GTSNPN and CDR2 is SVGIG in the germline V gene (reference sequence). V was clipped by 4 bases and J by 6 bases; unmatched bases: 5. The chain's CDR3 is CAWTSGSLSGELFF. Here the CDR3 DNA reads TGTGCCTGGACTAGCGGGAGTCTTTCCGGGGAGCTGTTTTTT.

V is TRBV28 and J is TRBJ1-5; 8 bases fit TRBD1. The CDR3 extends over 14 amino acids. CDR1 and CDR2 (germline): MDHEN, SYDVKM. V lost 6 bases to trimming and J lost 6 bases; unmatched junction nucleotides: 7. In nucleotides, the CDR3 is TGTGCCAGCAGCTCAGGACAGGGTCCTCAGCCCCAGCATTTT. Amino acid sequence: CASSSGQGPQPQHF.

This sequence joins TRBV29-1 and TRBJ1-4; D is uncertain. The ends were cut back, 3 bases at V and 8 bases at J, with 13 bases in the middle. The CDR3 consists of 13 residues. Per the germline V gene, CDR1 is SQVTM and CDR2 is ANQGSEA. CDR3 sequence reads: CSVDGGTGEKLFF. The CDR3 DNA is TGCAGCGTTGACGGAGGAACCGGGGAAAAACTGTTTTTT.

The chain combines TRBV29-1 with TRBJ2-1; D remains unclear. This CDR3 is 11 amino acids long. The germline V gene encodes CDR1 SQVTM and CDR2 ANQGSEA. The V and J ends lost 4 bases and 4 bases respectively, with 5 bases between them. CDR3 in DNA: TGCAGCGTTGGTCCATACAATGAGCAGTTCTTC. This sequence encodes CSVGPYNEQFF.

The CDR3 loop is CASSPTTSGGADSTDTQYF. CDR3 bases: TGTGCCAGCAGCCCTACGACCAGCGGGGGGGCGGATAGCACAGATACGCAGTATTTT. The chain links TRBV7-8 to TRBJ2-3; the match to TRBD2 covers 10 bases. After removal of 5 bases from V and 0 bases from J, the junction contained 14 bases not matched to a gene. Germline loops: CDR1 SGHVS, CDR2 FQNEAQ. The CDR3 consists of 19 residues.

This clone appeared a single time. The chain has TRBV29-1 and TRBJ2-7; D is uncertain. The CDR3 consists of 15 residues. CDR1 is SQVTM and CDR2 is ANQGSEA in the germline V gene. V shed 0 bases and J shed 3 bases, with 15 bases lying between them. The chain's CDR3 is CSVEDLGRMGYEQYF. The DNA of the CDR3 is TGCAGCGTTGAAGATCTCGGCCGAATGGGCTACGAGCAGTACTTC.

This chain uses TRBV29-1 with TRBJ2-3; D is possibly TRBD2 (5 bases). This CDR3 contains 13 residues. CDR1 SQVTM and CDR2 ANQGSEA come from the germline V gene. CDR3 residues: CSVPGKVGGTQYF. The CDR3, as DNA: TGCAGTGTACCGGGGAAGGTTGGTGGTACGCAGTATTTT.

This clone has more than one count but fewer than ten. This chain links TRBV10-3 with TRBJ1-1; 8 bases align to TRBD1. Germline CDR1 reads ENHRY; CDR2 reads SYGVKD. The J segment lost 4 bases and the V segment lost 2 bases, leaving 6 bases of the junction unmatched. The CDR3 has 15 residues. CDR3 DNA: TGTGCCATCAGTGAGAAGCATACAGGGGGCACTGAAGCTTTCTTT. Translating it yields CAISEKHTGGTEAFF.

This sequence joins TRBV5-6 and TRBJ2-5; D is uncertain. Looked up from germline, CDR1 is SGHDT and CDR2 is YYEEEE. Between the trimmed V and J ends, which lost 4 bases and 5 bases, there was a span of 12 bases. The CDR3 consists of 13 residues. CDR3 nucleotide sequence: TGTGCCAGCAGCCCCCAGCAGCACGAGACCCAGTACTTC. Translating gives CASSPQQHETQYF.

This clone was counted between two and nine times. The rearrangement uses TRBV29-1 and TRBJ2-3, with 8 bases lining up with TRBD2. Trimming at V came to 6 bases and at J to 0 bases, leaving 8 bases not matched to a gene. The germline V gene encodes CDR1 SQVTM and CDR2 ANQGSEA. The CDR3 has 15 amino acids. CDR3 coding DNA: TGCAGCGTCTTACTAGCGGAAACCAGCACAGATACGCAGTATTTT. It encodes CSVLLAETSTDTQYF.

V usage is TRBV29-1 and J usage is TRBJ2-3; D remains unclear. The CDR3 extends over 13 amino acids. Trimming left V 6 bases short and J 2 bases short, with 12 bases between. From germline, CDR1 is SQVTM and CDR2 ANQGSEA. The CDR3 loop reads CSVKHPLTDTQYF. Written as DNA, the CDR3 is TGCAGCGTGAAACACCCTCTCACAGATACGCAGTATTTT.

The table lists this clone with a count of one. This chain uses TRBV14 with TRBJ1-2, with D perhaps TRBD1 (5 bases). Germline lookup yields CDR1 SGHDN and CDR2 FVKESK. V gave up 4 bases and J gave up 4 bases, with 7 bases separating them. The CDR3 spans 12 residues. In nucleotides, the CDR3 is TGTGCCAGCAGCCCAGGGTCCTATGGCTACACCTTC. Its protein is CASSPGSYGYTF.

This chain connects TRBV29-1 to TRBJ2-1, with 13 bases aligning to TRBD2. Germline CDR1 is SQVTM and CDR2 is ANQGSEA. Germline trimming cut 3 bases from V and 5 bases from J; bases unmatched to any gene: 4. This CDR3 contains 15 residues. This CDR3 is CSVDRTSGSHNEQFF. CDR3 sequence (DNA): TGCAGCGTTGATCGGACTAGCGGGAGTCACAATGAGCAGTTCTTC.

This clone was observed a few times. This chain joins TRBV19 and TRBJ2-1, with no clear D. Germline values: CDR1 LNHDA, CDR2 SQIVND (reference sequence). This CDR3 region has 11 residues. The V and J ends lost 3 bases and 10 bases respectively, with 7 bases between them. The CDR3 loop reads CASSIRREQFF. CDR3 nucleotide sequence: TGTGCCAGTAGTATTCGAAGAGAGCAGTTCTTC.

The V gene is TRBV19, the J gene TRBJ2-7, with D perhaps matching TRBD2 (5 bases). Germline V CDR1 and CDR2: LNHDA, SQIVND (reference sequence). V was cut by 6 bases and J by 6 bases, with 15 bases left in between. The CDR3 covers 13 residues. The CDR3 spells CASSSGINGEQYF. CDR3 sequence (DNA): TGTGCCAGTAGCTCCGGGATCAATGGCGAGCAGTACTTC.

This chain connects TRBV29-1 to TRBJ2-3; possible D gene TRBD1, 5 bases. The CDR3 consists of 16 residues. Deletions cut 4 bases from V and 0 bases from J, with 17 bases between. Germline V lookup: CDR1 SQVTM, CDR2 ANQGSEA. The CDR3 nucleotides are TGCAGCGTTGTAGGGGCTGCTACGACTAGCACAGATACGCAGTATTTT. Translated: CSVVGAATTSTDTQYF.